This T cell receptor beta chain is from a study of T cell changes during pregnancy in multiple sclerosis. The trim removed 4 bases at V and 3 bases at J, leaving 3 bases unmatched. Germline V gene lookup returns CDR1 SGHNT and CDR2 YENEEA. CDR3 length: 14 amino acids. Sequencing used immunoSEQ multiplex PCR; TCRdb keeps in-frame clones, though not all of them. There are 50,000 or so clones in the sample; 94% occur only once, and 0.55% to 0.75% lies in the top ten. This clone was seen a single time. The input for sequencing was CD4+ T cells from peripheral blood mononuclear cells, taken in the second trimester of pregnancy. The sequence derives from a female donor with multiple sclerosis, enrolled in a pregnancy study. This chain joins TRBV11-3 and TRBJ2-3, with TRBD1 matching 8 bases. The CDR3 sequence is CASSSGDRTDTQYF. The CDR3 nucleotides are TGTGCCAGCAGCTCCGGGGACAGGACAGATACGCAGTATTTT.